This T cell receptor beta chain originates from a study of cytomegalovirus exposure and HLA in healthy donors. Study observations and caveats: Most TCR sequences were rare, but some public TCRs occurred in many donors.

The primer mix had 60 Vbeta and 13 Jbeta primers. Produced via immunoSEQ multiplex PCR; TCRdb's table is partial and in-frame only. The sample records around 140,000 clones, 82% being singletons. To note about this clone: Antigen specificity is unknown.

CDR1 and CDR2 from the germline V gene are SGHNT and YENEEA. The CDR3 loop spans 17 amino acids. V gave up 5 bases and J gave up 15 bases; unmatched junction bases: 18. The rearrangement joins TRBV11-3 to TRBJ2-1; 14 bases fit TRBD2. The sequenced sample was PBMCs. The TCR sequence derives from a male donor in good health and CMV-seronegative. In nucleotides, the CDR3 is TGTGCCAGCAGCCCAACCCGACTAGCGGGAGGGCTCTCGCCCGTGTTCTTC. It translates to CASSPTRLAGGLSPVFF. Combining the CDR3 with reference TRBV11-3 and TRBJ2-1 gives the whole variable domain EAGVVQSPRYKIIEKKQPVAFWCNPISGHNTLYWYLQNLGQGPELLIRYENEEAVDDSQLPKDRFSAERLKGVDSTLKIQPAELGDSAVYLCASSPTRLAGGLSPVFFGPGTRLTVL.